This TCR beta chain was recovered during a study of blood T cells in healthy people across ages. Overall study context: About one barcoded beta molecule per two T cells was the capture yield of template switching. General observations from the study: Naive CD4+ cell counts and diversity both ran higher in long-lived than in aged donors.

This clonotype was recorded once. Antigen: not known. Combining a sample-barcoded 5' primer with a J-beta primer mix, a second PCR ran for about 6 to 12 cycles. TCRdb re-analysed the 5' RACE reads in MiXCR, keeping a single row per CDR3 protein. Of 1.4 million or so distinct CDR3 sequences listed, less than 45% are singletons. The J segment lost 4 bases and the V segment lost 0 bases, leaving 3 bases of the junction unmatched. The CDR3 is 16 residues long. Per the germline V gene, CDR1 is MNHEY and CDR2 is SVGEGT. Sample: blood. V usage is TRBV6-2 or TRBV6-3 and J usage is TRBJ2-1, with 10 bases matching TRBD2. The sequence was collected from a woman between 18 and 29 years old in good health. As DNA, the CDR3 is TGTGCCAGCAGTTACTCTAGGACTAGCGGATACAATGAGCAGTTCTTC. The encoded protein is CASSYSRTSGYNEQFF.